A selection of T cell receptor beta chains follows, all from one sample in a study of T cell responses to AZD1222 COVID-19 vaccine. Profiling relied on immunoSEQ multiplex PCR, and the TCRdb table lists in-frame clones only, not all of them. The data contain 69,000 or so clones, approximately 90% of them singletons. The specimen was peripheral blood, collected 28 days after the second dose of the MenACWY control vaccine. Receptors originate from an adult who received the MenACWY meningococcal vaccine as a control. Both conserved end residues are part of each CDR3. The order of the fields is clone size, V gene, D gene, J gene, CDR3 DNA, CDR3 protein. D genes are given only for firm matches. For some rows the clone size is stated as once, few or many, or as a class when expanded; others skip it.

size: once
V: TRBV19
D: NA
J: TRBJ2-2
DNA: TGTGCCAGTAGTTGGGCCCTTAACACCGGGGAGCTGTTTTTT
CDR3: CASSWALNTGELFF

size: once
V: TRBV28
D: TRBD1
J: TRBJ2-7
DNA: TGTGCCAGCAGTTTGTCCGGGACAGCGACATACGAGCAGTACTTC
CDR3: CASSLSGTATYEQYF

size: NA
V: TRBV12-3/TRBV12-4
D: TRBD1
J: TRBJ1-6
DNA: TGTGCCAGCAGTTTTCTGGACAGGCAACCCCTCCACTTT
CDR3: CASSFLDRQPLHF

size: NA
V: TRBV24-1
D: TRBD1
J: TRBJ2-5
DNA: TGTGCCACCAGTGATTTGACAGGGGGCAAAAAGACCCAGTACTTC
CDR3: CATSDLTGGKKTQYF

size: NA
V: TRBV5-3
D: TRBD1
J: TRBJ2-5
DNA: TGTGCCAGAAGCTTGACAGGGGAAGAGACCCAGTACTTC
CDR3: CARSLTGEETQYF

size: few
V: TRBV24-1
D: NA
J: TRBJ1-1
DNA: TGTGCCACTTCGACAGGGAACACTGAAGCTTTCTTT
CDR3: CATSTGNTEAFF

size: NA
V: TRBV2
D: NA
J: TRBJ2-1
DNA: TGTGCCAGCAGTGGGGCGAGCGGCCCATCGCGTGAGCAGTTCTTC
CDR3: CASSGASGPSREQFF

size: NA
V: TRBV9
D: NA
J: TRBJ1-5
DNA: TGTGCCAGCAGCGTAGACGGGGGAAGGAATCAGCCCCAGCATTTT
CDR3: CASSVDGGRNQPQHF

size: NA
V: TRBV5-1
D: NA
J: TRBJ1-5
DNA: TGCGCCAGCAGCCTAGGACTAGATATGGGGCCCCAGCATTTT
CDR3: CASSLGLDMGPQHF

size: NA
V: TRBV5-4
D: NA
J: TRBJ2-7
DNA: TGTGCCAGCAGCTTGGGGGGGCTAGCCTACGAGCAGTACTTC
CDR3: CASSLGGLAYEQYF

size: NA
V: TRBV11-2
D: NA
J: TRBJ1-2
DNA: TGTGCCAGCAGCTTAGAGGCAGGGTGGAACTATGGCTACACCTTC
CDR3: CASSLEAGWNYGYTF

size: NA
V: TRBV7-3
D: TRBD1
J: TRBJ1-2
DNA: TGTGCCAGCGGCCAGGGGGCTGGTTATGGCTACACCTTC
CDR3: CASGQGAGYGYTF

size: NA
V: TRBV19
D: NA
J: TRBJ2-5
DNA: TGTGCCAGTAGTATAGACAGTCGGGTAGCGGAGACCCAGTACTTC
CDR3: CASSIDSRVAETQYF

size: NA
V: TRBV11-2
D: NA
J: TRBJ2-5
DNA: TGTGCCAGTGGAGGGGCCCAAGAGACCCAGTACTTC
CDR3: CASGGAQETQYF

size: NA
V: TRBV19
D: NA
J: TRBJ1-1
DNA: TGTGCCAGTAGTATAATCGAGGGGGAAGCTTTCTTT
CDR3: CASSIIEGEAFF

size: once
V: TRBV19
D: TRBD1
J: TRBJ1-2
DNA: TGTGCCAGTAGTCCGGACAGGGCTCAGAGGTATGGCTACACCTTC
CDR3: CASSPDRAQRYGYTF

size: NA
V: TRBV28
D: NA
J: TRBJ1-4
DNA: TGTGCCAGCAGTGGTTTTAGGGGCGAAGAAAAACTGTTTTTT
CDR3: CASSGFRGEEKLFF

size: NA
V: TRBV5-1
D: NA
J: TRBJ1-1
DNA: TGCGCCAGCAGCTTGGCTCCCGGGAGGGACACTGAAGCTTTCTTT
CDR3: CASSLAPGRDTEAFF

size: NA
V: TRBV2
D: TRBD1
J: TRBJ2-1
DNA: TGTGCCAGCAGGGGACAGGGGTGGAACAATGAGCAGTTCTTC
CDR3: CASRGQGWNNEQFF

size: NA
V: TRBV4-2
D: TRBD1
J: TRBJ1-4
DNA: TGTGCCAGCAGCCAAAAACAGGGGAGTGGAGAAAAACTGTTTTTT
CDR3: CASSQKQGSGEKLFF

size: NA
V: TRBV5-1
D: NA
J: TRBJ2-1
DNA: TGCGCCAGCAGCTTGGGAGGGCAGGGTAGCTACAATGAGCAGTTCTTC
CDR3: CASSLGGQGSYNEQFF

size: NA
V: TRBV2
D: NA
J: TRBJ1-5
DNA: TGTGCCAGCAGTGTCCTTTTTAGCAATCAGCCCCAGCATTTT
CDR3: CASSVLFSNQPQHF

size: NA
V: TRBV18
D: NA
J: TRBJ1-1
DNA: TGTGCCAGCTCACCGAGGGAGGCCCTCACTGAAGCTTTCTTT
CDR3: CASSPREALTEAFF

size: NA
V: TRBV12-2
D: NA
J: TRBJ2-7
DNA: TGTGCAAGTCGCTTAGAACAGCCGCTTTACTACGAGCAGTACTTC
CDR3: CASRLEQPLYYEQYF

size: NA
V: TRBV4-3
D: NA
J: TRBJ1-2
DNA: TGCGCCAGCAGCCCCGAAGGGGGGGGCGTCTATGGCTACACCTTC
CDR3: CASSPEGGGVYGYTF

size: NA
V: TRBV7-3
D: NA
J: TRBJ1-1
DNA: TGTGCCAGCAGCTTAGCGGAGAACACTGAAGCTTTCTTT
CDR3: CASSLAENTEAFF

size: NA
V: TRBV5-1
D: NA
J: TRBJ1-6
DNA: TGCGCCAGCAGCTTGGCCGGGACGGGGAGTTCACCCCTCCACTTT
CDR3: CASSLAGTGSSPLHF

size: NA
V: TRBV2
D: TRBD2
J: TRBJ2-2
DNA: TGTGCCAGCAGTCGTTTATTAGCGGGGGGGAACACCGGGGAGCTGTTTTTT
CDR3: CASSRLLAGGNTGELFF

size: NA
V: TRBV19
D: NA
J: TRBJ1-3
DNA: TGTGCCAGTAGTATCCTCGGGGGGTCCTCTGGAAACACCATATATTTT
CDR3: CASSILGGSSGNTIYF

size: few
V: TRBV18
D: TRBD1
J: TRBJ1-6
DNA: TGTGCCAGCTCCTACGGGACAGGGTATAATTCACCCCTCCACTTT
CDR3: CASSYGTGYNSPLHF

size: NA
V: TRBV19
D: NA
J: TRBJ2-2
DNA: TGTGCCAGTAGTCTCCCCGGGGAGGTGGCCGGGGAGCTGTTTTTT
CDR3: CASSLPGEVAGELFF

size: NA
V: TRBV25-1
D: NA
J: TRBJ1-4
DNA: TGTGCCAGCAGTGACAGACAGGCTAATGAAAAACTGTTTTTT
CDR3: CASSDRQANEKLFF

size: NA
V: TRBV7-2
D: NA
J: TRBJ2-7
DNA: TGTGCCAGCAGCTTAGACGTGACTAGGTTAGTTAGTTACGAGCAGTACTTC
CDR3: CASSLDVTRLVSYEQYF

size: NA
V: TRBV27
D: TRBD1
J: TRBJ2-5
DNA: TGTGCCAGCAGTTCCCCCCGGACAGGGAAGGGAGAGACCCAGTACTTC
CDR3: CASSSPRTGKGETQYF

size: NA
V: TRBV7-2
D: NA
J: TRBJ2-7
DNA: TGTGCCAGCAGCTTAGCTTCGGGACGGGATTACGAGCAGTACTTC
CDR3: CASSLASGRDYEQYF

size: NA
V: TRBV12-3/TRBV12-4
D: NA
J: TRBJ1-1
DNA: TGTGCCAGCACGGGGGTGGGGAACTTGGAAGCTTTCTTT
CDR3: CASTGVGNLEAFF

size: NA
V: TRBV6-4
D: TRBD2
J: TRBJ2-1
DNA: TGTGCCAGCAGTGCGGGACTAGCGGGAGACGGTGAGCAGTTCTTC
CDR3: CASSAGLAGDGEQFF